The source of this TCR beta chain is a study of blood T cell repertoires in COVID-19. Study in general: Acute and convalescent COVID-19 specimens originated in the United States, Italy and Spain. PBMCs, B-cell-depleted T cells, or T cells provided the cDNA or gDNA that made up the material.

Original processing notes: Cell counts per sample came from amplifying reference gene primers. Assay used: immunoSEQ multiplex PCR; TCRdb lists only in-frame clones, some missing. Clone size and the V and J calls come from that table; the DNA yielded D and trimming. The repertoire holds about 200,000 clones, with 70% to 90% as singletons. The V and J ends lost 4 bases and 6 bases, in that order; junction bases with no gene match: 2. CDR3 length equals 14 residues. The germline V gene has CDR1 SGHRS and CDR2 YFSETQ. The sequenced material came from peripheral blood. This sequence was found in a middle-aged man with acute or convalescent COVID-19. The chain joins TRBV5-1 to TRBJ2-2; 11 bases fit TRBD1. DNA of the CDR3: TGCGCCAGCAGCGGACAGGGGGCGGCCGGGGAGCTGTTTTTT. This sequence encodes CASSGQGAAGELFF.